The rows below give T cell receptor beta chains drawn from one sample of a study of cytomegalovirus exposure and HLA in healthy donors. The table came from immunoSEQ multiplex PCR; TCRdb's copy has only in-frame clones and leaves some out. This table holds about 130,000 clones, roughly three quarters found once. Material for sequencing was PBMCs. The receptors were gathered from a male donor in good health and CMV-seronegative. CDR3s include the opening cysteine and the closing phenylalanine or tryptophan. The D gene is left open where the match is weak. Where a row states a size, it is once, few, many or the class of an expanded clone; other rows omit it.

CASSLVGGGSYNSPLHF	TGTGCCAGCAGCTTGGTCGGGGGTGGCTCCTATAATTCACCCCTCCACTTT	17	-	-	TRBV5-8	TRBJ1-6
CASSREDSANEKLFF	TGCGCCAGCAGTCGGGAGGACAGCGCAAATGAAAAACTGTTTTTT	15	-	-	TRBV5-1	TRBJ1-4
CASSSTVRNTIYF	TGTGCCAGCAGTTCTACAGTGAGAAACACCATATATTTT	13	-	-	TRBV11-2	TRBJ1-3
CASSPNDRATGELFF	TGTGCCAGCAGCCCAAACGACAGGGCCACCGGGGAGCTGTTTTTT	15	TRBD1	-	TRBV7-6	TRBJ2-2
CASSPGQPQHF	TGTGCCAGCAGCCCGGGTCAGCCCCAGCATTTT	11	-	-	TRBV2	TRBJ1-5
CASRQESNYGYTF	TGTGCCAGCAGACAGGAATCTAACTATGGCTACACCTTC	13	-	-	TRBV27	TRBJ1-2
CASSKAGLAGYNEQFF	TGTGCCAGCAGCAAAGCGGGACTAGCGGGCTACAATGAGCAGTTCTTC	16	-	few	TRBV21-1	TRBJ2-1
CASSERTKQGYTF	TGTGCCAGTAGTGAGCGGACCAAACAGGGCTACACCTTC	13	-	-	TRBV19	TRBJ1-2
CASSLGGIDTQYF	TGTGCCAGCAGTCTCGGGGGGATAGATACGCAGTATTTT	13	TRBD2	-	TRBV7-9	TRBJ2-3
CASSLASSSNEQYF	TGTGCCAGCAGCTTAGCTTCATCAAGCAACGAGCAGTACTTC	14	-	-	TRBV7-8	TRBJ2-7
CASSPGQGWDTDTQYF	TGTGCCAGCAGTCCAGGACAGGGATGGGACACAGATACGCAGTATTTT	16	TRBD1	once	TRBV7-2	TRBJ2-3
CASSYSGQGYEKLFF	TGTGCCAGCAGTTACTCAGGACAGGGTTATGAAAAACTGTTTTTT	15	TRBD1	once	TRBV6-6	TRBJ1-4
CASSLGPEAVF	TGTGCCAGCAGCTTAGGGCCTGAGGCAGTTTTC	11	-	-	TRBV11-2	TRBJ2-7
CASSQGETEAFF	TGCGCCAGCAGCCAAGGAGAAACTGAAGCTTTCTTT	12	-	-	TRBV4-1	TRBJ1-1
CASSRPGLAGGPDTQYF	TGCGCCAGCAGCCGACCGGGACTAGCGGGGGGGCCAGATACGCAGTATTTT	17	TRBD2	-	TRBV4-3	TRBJ2-3
CASSDRVTEAFF	TGTGCCAGCAGTGACAGGGTTACTGAAGCTTTCTTT	12	-	-	TRBV2	TRBJ1-1
CASSSRVSYEQYF	TGTGCCAGCAGCTCCAGGGTTTCCTACGAGCAGTACTTC	13	-	-	TRBV27	TRBJ2-7
CAWSLPLRDMNTEAFF	TGTGCCTGGAGTCTACCCCTAAGGGACATGAACACTGAAGCTTTCTTT	16	-	-	TRBV30	TRBJ1-1
CASSQDEDRARVLTF	TGCGCCAGCAGCCAAGATGAAGACAGGGCCCGGGTCCTGACTTTC	15	TRBD1	few	TRBV4-1	TRBJ2-6
CASSLGTGLNEQFF	TGTGCCAGCAGCTTGGGGACAGGGCTCAATGAGCAGTTCTTC	14	TRBD1	-	TRBV5-8	TRBJ2-1
CASSPGGGRYGYTF	TGTGCCAGCAGCCCGGGAGGGGGCCGCTATGGCTACACCTTC	14	TRBD1	-	TRBV14	TRBJ1-2
CASSIQGAEYEQYF	TGTGCCAGTAGTATACAGGGGGCAGAATACGAGCAGTACTTC	14	TRBD1	-	TRBV19	TRBJ2-7
CASSDSLNTEAFF	TGTGCCAGTAGTGACAGCTTGAACACTGAAGCTTTCTTT	13	-	few	TRBV19	TRBJ1-1
CASSPTGGAHEAFF	TGTGCCAGCAGTCCGACAGGGGGCGCCCATGAAGCTTTCTTT	14	TRBD1	once	TRBV7-9	TRBJ1-1
CASRPTGNYGYTF	TGTGCCAGCAGACCGACAGGGAACTATGGCTACACCTTC	13	TRBD1	-	TRBV7-9	TRBJ1-2
CASSLNQGASSYEQYF	TGTGCCAGCAGCTTAAACCAGGGGGCGAGCTCCTACGAGCAGTACTTC	16	TRBD1	once	TRBV7-8	TRBJ2-7
CASSLGTEHNEQFF	TGTGCCAGCAGCCTAGGGACAGAACACAATGAGCAGTTCTTC	14	TRBD1	few	TRBV27	TRBJ2-1
CASSPGTGELFF	TGTGCCAGCAGTCCGGGGACCGGGGAGCTGTTTTTT	12	-	-	TRBV7-3	TRBJ2-2
CASMRSGGIGELFF	TGTGCCAGCATGAGGAGCGGGGGGATCGGGGAGCTGTTTTTT	14	TRBD2	-	TRBV2	TRBJ2-2
CASSPGLAQETQYF	TGTGCCAGCAGCCCCGGACTAGCCCAAGAGACCCAGTACTTC	14	TRBD2	-	TRBV7-3	TRBJ2-5
CASSEPDSLEQFF	TGTGCCAGCAGCGAGCCGGACAGTCTTGAGCAGTTCTTC	13	-	-	TRBV9	TRBJ2-1